The sequence of this T cell receptor beta chain was determined in a study of blood T cell repertoires in COVID-19. Assay used: immunoSEQ multiplex PCR; TCRdb lists only in-frame clones, some missing. The top ten clones hold 1.5% to 2% of a sample with fewer than 350,000 clones, 88% of them seen once. This CDR3 is 15 amino acids long. Looked up from germline, CDR1 is MDHEN and CDR2 is SYDVKM. Trimming left V 4 bases short and J 1 base short, with 13 bases between. The receptor's source is a young woman with COVID-19, enrolled during active disease. The sequenced sample was peripheral blood. This chain connects TRBV28 to TRBJ1-1; tentatively, D is TRBD1 (6 bases). The CDR3 is CASSSDRSWNTEAFF. The CDR3 nucleotides read TGTGCCAGCAGTTCGGACAGATCCTGGAACACTGAAGCTTTCTTT.